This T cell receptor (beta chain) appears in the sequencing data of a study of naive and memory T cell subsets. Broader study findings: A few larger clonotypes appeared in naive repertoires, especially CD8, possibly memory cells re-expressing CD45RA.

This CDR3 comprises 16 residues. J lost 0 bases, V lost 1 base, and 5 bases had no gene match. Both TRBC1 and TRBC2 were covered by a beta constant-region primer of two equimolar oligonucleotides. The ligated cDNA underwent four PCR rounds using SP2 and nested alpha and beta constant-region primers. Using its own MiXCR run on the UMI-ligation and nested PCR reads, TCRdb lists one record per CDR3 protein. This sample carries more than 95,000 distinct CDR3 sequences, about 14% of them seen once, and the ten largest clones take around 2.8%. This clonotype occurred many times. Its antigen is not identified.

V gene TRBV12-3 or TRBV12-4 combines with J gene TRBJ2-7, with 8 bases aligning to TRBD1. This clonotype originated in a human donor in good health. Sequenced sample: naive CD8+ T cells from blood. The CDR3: CASSLGQGRSSYEQYF. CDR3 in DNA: TGTGCCAGCAGTTTAGGACAGGGGAGAAGCTCCTACGAGCAGTACTTC.